This T cell receptor beta chain was recovered during a study of vaccination and CD4 T cells after COVID-19. Study overall: Among convalescent patients, a few were sampled at day 14 and at days 161 to 241 post-vaccination.

With V trimmed by 4 bases and J by 10 bases, 13 bases remained unmatched. The V gene's germline CDR1 is SEHNR and CDR2 FQNEAQ (reference sequence). The CDR3 runs 16 residues. The table lists this clonotype with a few counts. Its antigen is as yet unknown. Time point denoted: late sampling 161 to 241 days after vaccination in three convalescent patients. The treatment here: approximately 11-day PBMC culture with coronavirus spike peptide pools or control peptides (ViraFEST assay). Cultured CD4+ T-cell DNA underwent Oncomine TCR Beta short-read sequencing. TCRdb ran MiXCR on the PCR reads and lists one entry per CDR3 protein. The sample includes around 25,000 distinct CDR3 sequences, around 30% of them seen just once.

The receptor's source is a human donor who had recovered from COVID-19. The genes are TRBV7-9 and TRBJ2-1; TRBD2 agrees at 10 bases. The sample here was CD4+ T cells from blood, cultured in vitro, taken about 7 months after SARS-CoV-2 vaccination. In DNA form, the CDR3 reads TGTGCCAGCAGCTCCTCCCCAGCGGGAGGGCAGATGGAGCAGTTCTTC. Its protein is CASSSSPAGGQMEQFF.